This T cell receptor (beta chain) was sequenced for a study of human T cells and chemical hapten exposure. Study-wide background: Once 0.01% DPC had been applied to the upper back by patch test, readings were taken at 6 days.

One entry per CDR3 protein results from TCRdb running MiXCR on the RACE reads. The repertoire holds 70,000 to 90,000 distinct CDR3 sequences, with 10% to 11% as singletons. The time point is: patch test 3, about 24 weeks after DPC sensitization. Treatment reported: therapeutic diphenylcyclopropenone sensitization with weekly scalp DPC. Every patch test was put on after a blood sample was taken. V lost 4 bases and J lost 6, with 4 bases in between. The CDR3 length is 12 residues. Germline values: CDR1 LNHDA, CDR2 SQIVND (reference sequence). Study results and limitations: Counts of TCRs above 1 in 1000 frequency stayed unchanged with DPC sensitization. It was expanded TCRs that formed significantly more large CDR3 similarity clusters than controls did.

A note on this clonotype: Its antigen is still unknown.

This receptor was identified in a woman aged 45-60 years with alopecia areata. Some clones in this sample may be carry-over from other donors' samples. The input for sequencing was whole blood, taken in connection with sensitization to the hapten diphenylcyclopropenone (DPC). The rearrangement joins TRBV19 to TRBJ1-6, with D unresolved. The CDR3 sequence: CASSRANSPLHF. The CDR3 DNA reads as TGTGCCAGTAGTAGAGCTAATTCACCCCTCCACTTT.